One sample yielded the 21 T cell receptor beta chains listed below, sequenced in a study of CD8 T cells in Susac syndrome. The RNA, about 0.5 to 1 ug, was put through reverse transcription using random hexamers. Using its own MiXCR run on the immunoSEQ multiplex PCR reads, TCRdb lists one record per CDR3 protein. The top ten hold approximately 0.082% of the sample, which has about 200,000 distinct CDR3 sequences, over 90% seen once. The sample was CD4+ T cells from PBMCs. The receptors shown here come from a human donor with multiple sclerosis.

The CDR3 region is CASSLVGFGSPLHF. The CDR3 region has the DNA TGTGCCAGCAGCTTGGTGGGTTTTGGATCACCCCTCCACTTT. This sequence joins TRBV5-8 and TRBJ1-6; D uncertain. Germline assignment: CDR1 SGHTS and CDR2 YDEGEE. This CDR3 is built from 14 residues. The V end was cut by 0 bases, the J end by 10 bases, with 11 bases between.

The chain is built from TRBV5-1 and TRBJ2-7; D may be TRBD2 (5 bases). The V end was cut by 4 bases, the J end by 0 bases, with 14 bases between. CDR1 SGHRS and CDR2 YFSETQ come from the germline V gene. The length of the CDR3 is 15 residues. The DNA of the CDR3 is TGCGCCAGCAGCCGAGGACTCGAGAGCTCCTACGAGCAGTACTTC. The encoded protein is CASSRGLESSYEQYF. The full variable domain, rest sourced from reference TRBV5-1 and TRBJ2-7, is KAGVTQTPRYLIKTRGQQVTLSCSPISGHRSVSWYQQTPGQGLQFLFEYFSETQRNKGNFPGRFSGRQFSNSRSEMNVSTLELGDSALYLCASSRGLESSYEQYFGPGTRLTVT.

This clonotype showed up just once. The V gene is TRBV3-1, the J gene TRBJ2-4, with D tentatively TRBD1 or TRBD2 (5 bases each). V lost 5 bases and J 0 bases, leaving 14 bases between the germline ends. Per the germline V gene, CDR1 is LGHDT and CDR2 is YNNKEL (reference sequence). The CDR3 runs to 16 residues. Here the CDR3 reads CASSYLGTLAKNIQYF. The CDR3 nucleotides read TGTGCCAGCAGCTACCTCGGGACGTTAGCCAAAAACATTCAGTACTTC.

Here the CDR3 reads CAWSGDSDTEAFF. CDR3 sequence (DNA): TGTGCCTGGAGCGGGGACAGTGACACTGAAGCTTTCTTT. This chain uses TRBV30 with TRBJ1-1, with 7 bases matching TRBD1. CDR1 and CDR2 from the germline V gene are GTSNPN and SVGIG (reference sequence). Germline trimming cut 3 bases from V and 3 bases from J; bases unmatched to any gene: 4. CDR3 size: 13 residues.

The chain combines TRBV29-1 with TRBJ2-2; 7 positions agree with TRBD1. V lost 5 bases and J lost 2; bases outside the gene matches: 8. This CDR3 region has 15 residues. Germline assignment: CDR1 SQVTM and CDR2 ANQGSEA. CDR3 protein: CSVRTGTANTGELFF. In nucleotides, the CDR3 is TGCAGCGTTCGAACCGGGACAGCCAACACCGGGGAGCTGTTTTTT.

The V and J genes are TRBV3-1 and TRBJ1-6; no reliable D call. CDR3 length: 15 residues. CDR1 is LGHDT, CDR2 YNNKEL, per germline (reference sequence). V was clipped by 4 bases and J by 14 bases, with 21 bases between them. The CDR3 sequence is CASSRMGFQNTALHF. The CDR3 nucleotides are TGTGCCAGCAGCCGAATGGGCTTTCAAAATACGGCCCTCCACTTT.

This chain connects TRBV15 to TRBJ2-5; no clear D gene. Trimming took off 2 bases at V and 5 bases at J, with 6 bases between the two ends. Germline CDR1 reads LNHNV; CDR2 reads YYDKDF (reference sequence). The CDR3 length is 12 residues. CDR3 amino acids: CATSRPPETQYF. For the CDR3, the DNA is TGTGCCACCAGCAGACCCCCCGAGACCCAGTACTTC.

This clonotype was detected only once. The chain couples TRBV12-3 or TRBV12-4 to TRBJ2-3; D gene uncertain. The CDR3 is 14 residues long. The V gene lost 7 bases and the J gene lost 0 bases, with 11 bases spanning the gap. This CDR3 is CASTPSHSTDTQYF. As DNA, the CDR3 is TGTGCCAGCACCCCGTCGCATAGCACAGATACGCAGTATTTT.

The V gene is TRBV2, the J gene TRBJ2-2; D call uncertain. There are 13 residues in the CDR3. Germline CDR1 and CDR2: SNHLY and FYNNEI. The V and J ends lost 3 bases and 5 bases respectively, with 7 bases between them. This CDR3 reads CASSERFTGELFF. DNA of the CDR3: TGTGCCAGCAGTGAGAGATTTACCGGGGAGCTGTTTTTT.

The chain couples TRBV7-2 to TRBJ2-1; 7 bases match TRBD2. Looked up from germline, CDR1 is SGHTA and CDR2 is FQGNSA. Trimming cost V 1 base and J 2 bases; bases outside gene matches: 5. This CDR3 is built from 16 residues. The CDR3 DNA follows: TGTGCCAGCAGCTTAGTGGGGGGAGGGACCTACAATGAGCAGTTCTTC. Translated: CASSLVGGGTYNEQFF.

V is TRBV14 and J is TRBJ2-5; either TRBD1 or TRBD2 may fit D (6 bases each). Trimming took 5 bases from V and 7 from J, leaving 17 bases between them. Germline V gene data show CDR1 as SGHDN and CDR2 as FVKESK. This CDR3 is built from 14 residues. The CDR3 loop reads CASSDGTGGRTQYF. CDR3 nucleotides: TGTGCCAGCAGCGACGGTACTGGGGGGCGGACCCAGTACTTC.

V gene TRBV7-8 combines with J gene TRBJ1-1, with D hard to call. The CDR3 covers 14 residues. CDR1 and CDR2 (germline): SGHVS, FQNEAQ. Between the trimmed V and J ends, which lost 5 bases and 1 base, there was a span of 11 bases. CDR3 amino acids: CASSPESRNTEAFF. CDR3 in DNA: TGTGCCAGCAGCCCGGAATCAAGGAACACTGAAGCTTTCTTT.

DNA of the CDR3: TGCAGCGTTGACAACTTGAACACCGGGGAGCTGTTTTTT. Its translation: CSVDNLNTGELFF. This chain connects TRBV29-1 to TRBJ2-2; no firm D call. In germline, CDR1 is SQVTM, CDR2 ANQGSEA. Trimming shortened V by 3 bases and J by 1 base, and 6 bases separated the two germline ends. This CDR3 is 13 amino acids long.

The rearrangement uses TRBV18 and TRBJ1-2, with D hard to call. V was pared by 3 bases and J by 7 bases, with 15 bases between. CDR3 length equals 14 residues. The germline V gene encodes CDR1 KGHSH and CDR2 LQKENI. The CDR3 loop reads CASSPVGLEAGYTF. The DNA of the CDR3 is TGTGCCAGCTCACCGGTCGGACTGGAGGCTGGCTACACCTTC.

The gene calls are TRBV20-1 and TRBJ1-2; D remains unclear. This CDR3 comprises 13 residues. Deletions cut 1 base from V and 4 bases from J, with 10 bases between. Per the germline V gene, CDR1 is DFQATT and CDR2 is SNEGSKA (reference sequence). In nucleotides, the CDR3 is TGCAGTGCTAGAGGGCCGGCGGCCTATGGCTACACCTTC. Translating it yields CSARGPAAYGYTF.

The chain links TRBV20-1 to TRBJ2-7; TRBD1 matches 9 bases. Germline lookup yields CDR1 DFQATT and CDR2 SNEGSKA (reference sequence). V shed 5 bases and J 2 bases; nucleotides not matched to a gene: 4. The length of the CDR3 is 13 residues. As DNA, the CDR3 is TGCAGTGCTCTCGGGACAGGGCCCTACGAGCAGTACGTC. Translated: CSALGTGPYEQYV.

The chain employs TRBV19 and TRBJ2-7; either TRBD1 or TRBD2 may fit D (5 bases each). CDR1 and CDR2 (germline): LNHDA, SQIVND (reference sequence). This CDR3 is 14 amino acids long. V was cut by 4 bases and J by 3 bases, with 13 bases left in between. The CDR3 sequence: CASSTPPGSYEQYV. The CDR3 DNA is TGTGCCAGTAGTACCCCGCCAGGGAGCTACGAGCAGTACGTC.

The chain carries TRBV12-3 or TRBV12-4 and TRBJ2-5; TRBD2 matches at 7 bases. The CDR3 is made up of 16 amino acids. J was trimmed by 2 bases and V by 4 bases; bases with no gene match: 10. The CDR3 here is CASSSPKEGGQETQYF. CDR3 sequence (DNA): TGTGCCAGCAGTTCCCCGAAGGAGGGAGGGCAAGAGACCCAGTACTTC.

This sequence joins TRBV4-1 and TRBJ2-5; D unresolved. Trimming took off 2 bases at V and 4 bases at J, with 8 bases between the two ends. Germline V gene sequence: CDR1 MGHRA, CDR2 YSYEKL. The CDR3 is 13 amino acids. CDR3 amino acids: CASSQFRRETQYF. The CDR3 nucleotides are TGCGCCAGCAGCCAATTCCGGCGAGAGACCCAGTACTTC.

The V and J genes are TRBV4-1 and TRBJ2-4; the match to TRBD2 covers 14 bases. Trimming cost V 4 bases and J 4 bases; bases outside gene matches: 9. This CDR3 has 18 residues. Germline values: CDR1 MGHRA, CDR2 YSYEKL. The CDR3 loop is CASSPGLAGGPSKNIQYF. The CDR3 DNA sequence: TGCGCCAGCAGCCCTGGACTAGCGGGGGGCCCTTCTAAAAACATTCAGTACTTC.

The chain combines TRBV20-1 with TRBJ1-3; D is unclear. CDR1 and CDR2 from the germline V gene are DFQATT and SNEGSKA (reference sequence). The CDR3 covers 14 residues. Deletions cut 6 bases from V and 0 bases from J, with 12 bases between. CDR3 sequence (DNA): TGCAGTGCCCCGGTTGGCTCCTCTGGAAACACCATATATTTT. This encodes CSAPVGSSGNTIYF.